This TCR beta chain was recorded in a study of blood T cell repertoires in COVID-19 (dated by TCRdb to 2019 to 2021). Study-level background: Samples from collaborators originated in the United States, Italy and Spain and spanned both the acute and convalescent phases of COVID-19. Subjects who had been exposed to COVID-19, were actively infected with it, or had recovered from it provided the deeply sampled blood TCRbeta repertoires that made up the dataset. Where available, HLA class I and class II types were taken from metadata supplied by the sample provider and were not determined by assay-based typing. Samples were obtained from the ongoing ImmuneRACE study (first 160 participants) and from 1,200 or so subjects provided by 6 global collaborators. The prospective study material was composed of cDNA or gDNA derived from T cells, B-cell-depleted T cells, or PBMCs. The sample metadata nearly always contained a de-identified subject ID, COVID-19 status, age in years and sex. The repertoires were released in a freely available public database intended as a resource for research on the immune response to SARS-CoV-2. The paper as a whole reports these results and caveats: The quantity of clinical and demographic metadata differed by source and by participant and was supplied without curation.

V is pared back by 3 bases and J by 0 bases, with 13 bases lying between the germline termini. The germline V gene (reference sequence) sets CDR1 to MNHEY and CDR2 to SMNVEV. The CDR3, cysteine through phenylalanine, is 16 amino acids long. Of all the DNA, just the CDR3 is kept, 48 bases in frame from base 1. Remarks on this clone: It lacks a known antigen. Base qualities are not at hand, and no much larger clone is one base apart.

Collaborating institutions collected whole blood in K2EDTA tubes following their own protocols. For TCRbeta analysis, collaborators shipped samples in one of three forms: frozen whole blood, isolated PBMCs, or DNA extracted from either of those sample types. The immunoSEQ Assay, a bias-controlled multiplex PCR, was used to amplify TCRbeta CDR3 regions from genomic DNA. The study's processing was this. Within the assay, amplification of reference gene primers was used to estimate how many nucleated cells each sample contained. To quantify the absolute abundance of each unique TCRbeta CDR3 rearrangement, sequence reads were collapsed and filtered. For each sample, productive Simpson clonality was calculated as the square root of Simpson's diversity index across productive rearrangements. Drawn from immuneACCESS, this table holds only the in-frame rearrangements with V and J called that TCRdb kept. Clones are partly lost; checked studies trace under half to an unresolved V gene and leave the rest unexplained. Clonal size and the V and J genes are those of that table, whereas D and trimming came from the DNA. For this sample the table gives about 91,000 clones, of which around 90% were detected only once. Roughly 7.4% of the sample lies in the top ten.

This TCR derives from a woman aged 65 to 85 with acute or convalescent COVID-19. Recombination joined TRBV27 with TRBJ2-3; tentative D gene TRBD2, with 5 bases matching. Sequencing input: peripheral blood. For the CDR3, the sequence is CASSFGGIPSTDTQYF. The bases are TGTGCCAGCAGTTTCGGAGGCATACCTAGCACAGATACGCAGTATTTT.